This T cell receptor (beta chain) emerged from a study of CXCR3-negative and CXCR3-positive naive CD8 T cells. Study summary: Some 140 million TRB reads were obtained in total, which works out to about 1.5 +/- 0.3 million per library. The study's findings and limits: A higher hydrophobicity marked the TRB CDR3s of CXCR3-positive naive cells versus CXCR3-negative naive cells. Whereas both naive subsets had comparably high diversity, memory CD8+ cells had much lower diversity. Naive cells, whether CXCR3-negative or CXCR3-positive, had similar TRBV-TRBJ usage, while memory cells differed.

The sorter processed each CD8+ T cell subset in triplicate at some 330,000 cells apiece. UMI-labeled 5' RACE TRB cDNA libraries were prepared from the cells. TCRdb re-analyzed the 5' RACE reads; it lists each CDR3 protein once, without DNA. The data show about 84,000 distinct CDR3 sequences, and the top ten clones hold around 0.62%. The CDR3 is 15 residues long. Germline lookup yields CDR1 MNHEY and CDR2 SMNVEV (reference sequence). Concerning this clonotype itself: Its antigen remains unidentified.

The sample comprised naive CXCR3+ CD8+ T cells from blood. Subset described: CD45RO-CCR7+CD27+CD95- naive CD8+ T cells expressing CXCR3 (TNR3+). The source is a human donor in good health. Some clones in this sample may be carry-over from other donors' samples. This chain joins TRBV27 and TRBJ2-3. CDR3 in amino acids: CASSPYTGTTDTQYF.